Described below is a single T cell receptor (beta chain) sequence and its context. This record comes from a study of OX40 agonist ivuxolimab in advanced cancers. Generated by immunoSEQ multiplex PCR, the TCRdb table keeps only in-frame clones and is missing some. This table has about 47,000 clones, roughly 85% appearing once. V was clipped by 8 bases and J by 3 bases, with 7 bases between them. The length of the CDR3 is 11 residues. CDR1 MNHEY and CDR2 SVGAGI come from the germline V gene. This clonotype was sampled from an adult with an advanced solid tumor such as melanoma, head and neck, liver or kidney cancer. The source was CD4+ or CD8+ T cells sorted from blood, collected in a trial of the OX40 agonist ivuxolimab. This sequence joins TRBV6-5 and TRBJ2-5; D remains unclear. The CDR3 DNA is TGTGCCAGCGGGTTGGAAGAGACCCAGTACTTC. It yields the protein CASGLEETQYF.